This T cell receptor beta chain was obtained from a study of patients and donors after allogeneic stem cell transplantation. This CDR3 contains 15 residues. The germline V gene has CDR1 MDHEN and CDR2 SYDVKM. Trimming at V came to 3 bases and at J to 2 bases, leaving 7 bases not matched to a gene. TCRdb passed the RT-PCR reads through MiXCR, listing each CDR3 protein once. The sample has roughly 190,000 distinct CDR3 sequences; less than 45% are singletons. V gene TRBV28 combines with J gene TRBJ2-7; 7 nucleotides agree with TRBD2. The receptor was isolated from a human donor who was either an allogeneic HSCT recipient or a stem cell or donor lymphocyte infusion donor (not recorded which). It is not recorded whose cells these are; they may come from a transplant donor. Sequenced: blood, either unsorted or a sorted T cell fraction (not recorded which). This CDR3 is CASSFGLADAYEQYF. The CDR3 DNA reads as TGTGCCAGCAGTTTCGGGCTAGCGGATGCCTACGAGCAGTACTTC.